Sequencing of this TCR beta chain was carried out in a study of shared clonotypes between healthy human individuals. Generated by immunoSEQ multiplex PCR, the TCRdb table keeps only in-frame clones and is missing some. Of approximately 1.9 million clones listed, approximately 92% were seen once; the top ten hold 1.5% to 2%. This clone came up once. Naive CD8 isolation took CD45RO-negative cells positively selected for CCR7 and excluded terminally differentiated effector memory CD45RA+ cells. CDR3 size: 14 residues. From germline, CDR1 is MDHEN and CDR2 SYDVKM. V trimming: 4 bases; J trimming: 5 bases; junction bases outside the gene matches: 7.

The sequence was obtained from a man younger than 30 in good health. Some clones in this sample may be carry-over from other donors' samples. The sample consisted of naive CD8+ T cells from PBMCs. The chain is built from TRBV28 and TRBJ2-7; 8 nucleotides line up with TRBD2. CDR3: CASSSAGGPHEQYF. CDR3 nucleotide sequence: TGTGCCAGCAGTTCTGCGGGAGGCCCCCACGAGCAGTACTTC. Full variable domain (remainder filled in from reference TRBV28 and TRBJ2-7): DVKVTQSSRYLVKRTGEKVFLECVQDMDHENMFWYRQDPGLGLRLIYFSYDVKMKEKGDIPEGYSVSREKKERFSLILESASTNQTSMYLCASSSAGGPHEQYFGPGTRLTVT.